These 9 T cell receptor beta chains were sequenced from one sample in a study of T cell repertoires in cytomegalovirus infection (dated by TCRdb to the late 2010s). These TCRs are of unknown antigen specificity. These reads were obtained on an Illumina HiSeq 1500. In TCRdb, the public reads were trimmed at Q25 with fastp and aligned with MiXCR, with productive beta chains retained. Here each entry gathers all rows of one CDR3 protein and keeps the most common genes and DNA. The sample contains hundreds of thousands of distinct CDR3 sequences, around 32% of them found a single time. Jointly, the top ten make up about 14% of the sample. The treatment or condition label for this specimen denotes: in vitro stimulation with specific CMV peptide epitopes to enrich CMV-specific T cells. This sample comprised cultured CD8+ T cells from PBMCs, obtained from culture after CMV antigen stimulation. These TCRs come from a human donor in good health (CMV status not recorded). Some clones in this sample may be carry-over from other donors' samples.

This clonotype came up many times. The genes are TRBV6-1 and TRBJ1-5; D remains ambiguous. CDR3 length equals 16 residues. CDR1 is MNHNS and CDR2 is SASEGT in the germline V gene. The V and J ends lost 4 bases and 2 bases respectively, with 15 bases between them. The CDR3 protein is CASSVDRAPGNQPQHF. DNA of the CDR3: TGTGCCAGCAGTGTAGACCGGGCCCCCGGCAATCAGCCCCAGCATTTT.

V usage is TRBV6-5 and J usage is TRBJ2-3, with 7 bases that match TRBD2. J gave up 2 bases and V 0 bases, and 8 bases lay outside the gene matches. The germline V gene has CDR1 MNHEY and CDR2 SVGAGI. The CDR3 is 17 residues long. The CDR3 sequence is CASSYSLGAGNTDTQYF. DNA for the CDR3: TGTGCCAGCAGTTACTCGCTAGGAGCGGGGAACACAGATACGCAGTATTTT.

The chain joins TRBV7-9 to TRBJ2-6, with 7 bases that match TRBD1. The V and J ends lost 5 bases and 0 bases, in that order; junction bases with no gene match: 13. CDR1 and CDR2 from the germline V gene are SEHNR and FQNEAQ (reference sequence). This CDR3 contains 19 residues. In nucleotides, the CDR3 is TGTGCCAGCAGCGCCCGTAGGGACAGAGTACTCTCTGGGGCCAACGTCCTGACTTTC. Translation: CASSARRDRVLSGANVLTF.

Many counts were recorded for this clonotype. The chain links TRBV7-2 to TRBJ1-2; D unresolved. Germline-derived CDR1 and CDR2 are SGHTA and FQGNSA. The CDR3 loop spans 19 amino acids. Trimming took 4 bases from V and 0 from J, leaving 24 bases between them. DNA for the CDR3: TGTGCCAGCAGCTCCCCTTTGGGAGAATCTACCCCAGCTAACTATGGCTACACCTTC. Protein product: CASSSPLGESTPANYGYTF.

This chain links TRBV7-9 with TRBJ1-4; D unclear. The germline gives CDR1 SEHNR, CDR2 FQNEAQ (reference sequence). Trimming cost V 1 base and J 14 bases, with 11 bases left between them. The length of the CDR3 is 12 residues. As DNA, the CDR3 is TGTGCCAGCAGCTTAGACCGCGGGCAGCTGTTTTTT. This gives the protein CASSLDRGQLFF.

The chain has TRBV4-1 and TRBJ1-5; no clear D gene. The CDR3 sequence is 18 residues long. CDR1 is MGHRA and CDR2 is YSYEKL in the germline V gene. V lost 3 bases and J lost 6, with 24 bases in between. Here the CDR3 DNA reads TGCGCCAGCAGCCATATGCCCAACGAACCCGCGTGGGGTCAGCCCCAGCATTTT. This encodes CASSHMPNEPAWGQPQHF.

This clonotype was found a few times. The chain employs TRBV7-9 and TRBJ1-3; D not resolved. V gave up 5 bases and J gave up 1 base, with 9 bases separating them. Germline V gives CDR1 SEHNR, CDR2 FQNEAQ (reference sequence). This CDR3 spans 14 amino acids. CDR3 sequence reads: CASSPSRSGNTIYF. In nucleotides, the CDR3 is TGTGCCAGCAGCCCAAGCAGGTCTGGAAACACCATATATTTT.

J is TRBJ1-5 and V is TRBV19; D remains unclear. CDR3 size: 14 residues. Trimming stripped 3 bases from V and 0 bases from J, with 6 bases between. CDR1 and CDR2 (germline): LNHDA, SQIVND (reference sequence). The CDR3 DNA is TGTGCCAGTAGTATGTCAGATAGCAATCAGCCCCAGCATTTT. This gives the protein CASSMSDSNQPQHF.

This chain links TRBV20-1 with TRBJ1-3; possible D gene TRBD1, 5 bases. The CDR3 contains 15 residues. The V gene's germline CDR1 is DFQATT and CDR2 SNEGSKA (reference sequence). Deletions cut 6 bases from V and 0 bases from J, with 15 bases between. The CDR3 is CSARATDFSGNTIYF. CDR3 sequence (DNA): TGCAGTGCCAGGGCTACAGATTTCTCTGGAAACACCATATATTTT.